By its share, the clone carrying this T cell receptor beta chain is medium-sized (0.01 to 0.1%). Its target is unknown. Extraction of RNA together with DNA used about 17-30 mg of unsorted bulk tissue. Every tumor sample held more than 75% viable tumor cells. A constant-region primer primed TCR beta cDNA synthesis from about 0.45 ug of total RNA. Libraries of TCR beta came from three nested multiplex PCR rounds with slightly modified ARM-PCR. TRBV1-TRBV30 forward primers and a C-beta reverse primer were used in the first two PCR rounds, which each ran for ten to eleven cycles. MiXCR, run by TCRdb on the multiplex PCR reads, gives a single entry per CDR3 protein. The sample lists roughly 190,000 distinct CDR3 sequences, 85% occurring once. CDR3 length: 16 amino acids. Germline lookup yields CDR1 SGHAT and CDR2 FQDESV (reference sequence). Deletions cut 5 bases from V and 7 bases from J, with 24 bases between.

This specimen belongs to a study of tumor-infiltrating lymphocytes in primary liver carcinoma. Whole-study context: Tumor stage was T1-T3 N0M0, and tumor size was about 4 to 11 cm across. Broader study findings: The proportion of top clones found throughout all five tumor regions was only about 7-24%. Tumors reached a significantly greater top-250-clone fraction than blood did (p = 0.039).

The chain couples TRBV11-1 to TRBJ2-7, with D perhaps matching TRBD1 (5 bases). Input material: tumor tissue from primary liver carcinoma. This clonotype originated in a man in his forties or fifties with primary liver carcinoma and hepatitis B virus infection. CDR3 sequence: CASSLRVRASLGEQYF. As DNA, the CDR3 is TGTGCCAGCAGCCTGCGCGTCAGGGCGTCCCTGGGGGAGCAGTACTTC.